The following is a TCR beta chain sequence with its context. Its specificity is not known. This sequence is one base from a far larger clone and is likely a read error. Time point in this sample: newly diagnosed GD, antithyroid drugs for less than 3 months. The TCR library was made from RNA that had been extracted from PBMCs in TRIzol. Graves' disease diagnosis used American Thyroid Association guidelines. The data derive from a study of regulatory T cells in long-lasting Graves disease. Relying on iRepertoire HTBI primers and Arm-PCR of CDR3 regions, the team built TCR beta libraries. In TCRdb, the multiplex PCR reads were re-called with MiXCR into one record per CDR3 protein. Of under 450,000 distinct CDR3 sequences listed, approximately 10% are singletons. The V gene lost 0 bases and the J gene lost 7 bases, with 18 bases spanning the gap. CDR1 and CDR2 from the germline V gene are MNHEY and SVGEGT. This CDR3 has 16 residues.

Whole-study results and caveats: Public clonotype sharing was higher in persistent than newly diagnosed patients. Patients with persistent disease showed a bias toward TRBV28, TRBJ1-2 and TRBJ2-5.

The same sample was also studied in work on T cells in Graves' hyperthyroidism and ophthalmopathy.

The V and J genes are TRBV6-2 or TRBV6-3 and TRBJ1-1; D is unclear. This receptor was identified in a woman between 18 and 29 years old with Graves disease. Source: peripheral blood mononuclear cells (PBMCs), taken at new diagnosis, from a patient treated with antithyroid drugs. Here the CDR3 reads CASSYSLDIPPSEAFF. The CDR3 nucleotides are TGTGCCAGCAGTTACTCGCTCGACATCCCCCCGAGTGAAGCTTTCTTT.